The TCR beta chain described here comes from a study of shared clonotypes between healthy human individuals. Data came from immunoSEQ multiplex PCR; TCRdb stores just in-frame clones and leaves some out. The data contain fewer than 400,000 clones, approximately 79% of them singletons. CDR1 is SGHNT and CDR2 is YENEEA in the germline V gene. The CDR3 consists of 13 residues. The V gene lost 5 bases and the J gene lost 7 bases, with 15 bases spanning the gap. The V call is TRBV11-3, the J call TRBJ2-7; D may be TRBD1 (6 bases). The sample comprised memory CD4+ T cells sorted from blood. Subset: CD45RA-negative fraction. The TCR was taken from a man aged 25-45 years in good health. The CDR3 DNA reads TGTGCCAGCAGCAGAATACAGGGCAATGAGCAGTACTTC. Amino acid sequence: CASSRIQGNEQYF.